These T cell receptor beta chains were read from a single sample in a study of cytomegalovirus exposure and HLA in healthy donors. Clones were read by immunoSEQ multiplex PCR, and TCRdb kept only the in-frame ones, dropping some. Of roughly 73,000 clones listed, approximately 88% are singletons. Sequenced material: PBMCs. All receptors derive from a woman between 45 and 60 years old in good health and CMV-seronegative. Each CDR3 is given with its conserved first and last residue. The D gene is left open where the match is weak. Size values are once, few and many counts, or a class for expanded clones, and some rows have none.

TRBJ2-7	TRBV5-1	NA	NA	CASSLALGGATYEQYF	TGCGCCAGCAGCTTGGCCCTCGGCGGGGCAACCTACGAGCAGTACTTC
TRBJ1-4	TRBV14	NA	NA	CASSQDPSPGARGEKLFF	TGTGCCAGCAGCCAAGATCCGTCGCCGGGAGCCCGGGGGGAAAAACTGTTTTTT
TRBJ1-6	TRBV7-8	NA	NA	CASSLEGISYNSPLHF	TGTGCCAGCAGCTTAGAGGGGATCTCCTATAATTCACCCCTCCACTTT
TRBJ1-1	TRBV5-1	NA	NA	CASSLAIQANTEAFF	TGCGCCAGCAGCTTGGCCATACAGGCCAACACTGAAGCTTTCTTT
TRBJ1-1	TRBV29-1	NA	NA	CSVLPQERGGPPDEAFF	TGCAGCGTTTTGCCGCAGGAACGAGGGGGTCCTCCGGATGAAGCTTTCTTT
TRBJ2-3	TRBV7-3	NA	TRBD1	CASSLGQGLLLDTQYF	TGTGCCAGCAGCTTAGGACAGGGACTTCTTTTAGATACGCAGTATTTT
TRBJ2-6	TRBV2	NA	TRBD1	CASREKGAIGANVLTF	TGTGCCAGCAGAGAGAAGGGGGCAATTGGGGCCAACGTCCTGACTTTC
TRBJ2-7	TRBV7-3	NA	TRBD2	CASSLLAGSYEQYF	TGTGCCAGCAGCTTATTAGCGGGAAGCTACGAGCAGTACTTC
TRBJ2-3	TRBV7-9	NA	TRBD2	CASSLAPGGFGDTQYF	TGTGCCAGCAGCTTAGCGCCGGGGGGGTTCGGTGATACGCAGTATTTT
TRBJ1-2	TRBV19	NA	NA	CASRQSFYGYTF	TGTGCCAGTCGACAGAGCTTCTATGGCTACACCTTC
TRBJ1-2	TRBV28	NA	NA	CASSFRPTYGYTF	TGTGCCAGCAGTTTCAGGCCGACCTATGGCTACACCTTC
TRBJ2-3	TRBV9	NA	TRBD2	CASSVRGRVGTDTQYF	TGTGCCAGCAGCGTCCGCGGGAGGGTGGGGACAGATACGCAGTATTTT
TRBJ2-7	TRBV14	NA	NA	CASSRIDSYEQYF	TGTGCCAGCAGCCGTATAGACAGTTACGAGCAGTACTTC
TRBJ2-3	TRBV10-1	NA	NA	CASSGSGTDTQYF	TGCGCCAGCAGTGGAAGCGGCACAGATACGCAGTATTTT
TRBJ2-3	TRBV6-5	NA	TRBD1	CASSRTGSTDTQYF	TGTGCCAGCAGTCGGACAGGGAGCACAGATACGCAGTATTTT
TRBJ2-7	TRBV28	NA	NA	CASRDLAYEQYF	TGTGCCAGCAGAGACCTAGCCTACGAGCAGTACTTC
TRBJ2-5	TRBV6-5	NA	NA	CASSRQETQYF	TGTGCCAGCAGCCGGCAAGAGACCCAGTACTTC
TRBJ1-5	TRBV10-3	few	NA	CAISSDRPDQPQHF	TGTGCCATCAGTTCGGACAGACCAGATCAGCCCCAGCATTTT
TRBJ1-1	TRBV7-2	NA	NA	CASSLARGGNTEAFF	TGTGCCAGCAGCTTAGCGAGGGGAGGGAACACTGAAGCTTTCTTT
TRBJ1-2	TRBV5-1	once	NA	CASSLLQGGYAF	TGCGCCAGCAGCTTGTTGCAGGGAGGCTACGCCTTC
TRBJ1-5	TRBV6-1	NA	TRBD1	CASSGRDRGLEESNQPQHF	TGTGCCAGCAGTGGCCGAGACAGGGGGCTAGAGGAAAGCAATCAGCCCCAGCATTTT
TRBJ2-5	TRBV7-8	NA	TRBD1	CASSPTGGLGETQYF	TGTGCCAGCAGCCCGACAGGGGGCCTAGGAGAGACCCAGTACTTC
TRBJ2-2	TRBV19	NA	NA	CASSTGYTGELFF	TGTGCCAGTAGCACAGGGTACACCGGGGAGCTGTTTTTT
TRBJ1-1	TRBV2	NA	NA	CASSVLQGRRTEAFF	TGTGCCAGCAGTGTACTACAGGGTAGAAGAACTGAAGCTTTCTTT
TRBJ2-5	TRBV9	NA	NA	CASSVDTGHQETQYF	TGTGCCAGCAGCGTAGATACAGGGCACCAAGAGACCCAGTACTTC
TRBJ2-3	TRBV5-4	NA	NA	CASRPSPKGGTDTQYF	TGTGCCAGCAGGCCCTCCCCCAAAGGGGGCACAGATACGCAGTATTTT
TRBJ2-7	TRBV10-2	NA	TRBD1	CASSAGVWTGAYEQYF	TGCGCCAGCAGTGCGGGAGTCTGGACAGGGGCCTACGAGCAGTACTTC
TRBJ2-5	TRBV11-2	NA	NA	CASAPGGRETQYF	TGTGCCAGCGCCCCGGGGGGCAGGGAGACCCAGTACTTC
TRBJ2-7	TRBV27	NA	TRBD2	CASRNSFGTSGGHEQYF	TGTGCCAGCAGAAATTCCTTCGGGACTAGCGGGGGCCACGAGCAGTACTTC
TRBJ1-5	TRBV6-1	NA	TRBD1	CASSELTGYSNQPQHF	TGTGCCAGCAGTGAACTGACAGGGTATAGCAATCAGCCCCAGCATTTT
TRBJ1-1	TRBV29-1	NA	NA	CSVGQGNTEAFF	TGCAGCGTTGGGCAGGGGAACACTGAAGCTTTCTTT
TRBJ2-3	TRBV5-1	NA	TRBD2	CASRRTSINPDTQYF	TGCGCCAGCAGAAGGACTAGCATAAATCCAGATACGCAGTATTTT
TRBJ1-1	TRBV10-3	NA	NA	CAIRDDGGGTEAFF	TGTGCCATCAGAGATGACGGAGGTGGGACTGAAGCTTTCTTT
TRBJ2-3	TRBV29-1	NA	NA	CSVEGAGTDTQYF	TGCAGCGTTGAAGGGGCAGGCACAGATACGCAGTATTTT
TRBJ2-3	TRBV11-2	NA	TRBD2	CASALAVYEDTQYF	TGTGCCAGCGCTCTAGCGGTTTATGAGGATACGCAGTATTTT
TRBJ1-5	TRBV13	NA	TRBD1	CASSWRGQGGNQPQHF	TGTGCCAGCAGCTGGCGAGGACAGGGGGGAAATCAGCCCCAGCATTTT
TRBJ2-5	TRBV27	NA	TRBD1	CASSAIDRESQYF	TGTGCCAGCAGTGCTATAGACAGGGAGTCCCAGTACTTC
TRBJ2-7	TRBV28	NA	NA	CASSSGSPYEQYF	TGTGCCAGCAGTTCGGGATCCCCCTACGAGCAGTACTTC
TRBJ1-3	TRBV15	NA	TRBD1	CATSRDRGPNSGNTIYF	TGTGCCACCAGCAGGGACAGGGGCCCCAACTCTGGAAACACCATATATTTT
TRBJ1-5	TRBV28	NA	NA	CASRQGLQPQHF	TGTGCCAGCAGACAGGGTCTTCAGCCCCAGCATTTT
TRBJ1-1	TRBV5-6	few	TRBD1	CASTGQGSSLDFMNTEAFF	TGTGCCAGCACGGGACAGGGCTCATCCCTCGATTTCATGAACACTGAAGCTTTCTTT
TRBJ2-1	TRBV14	NA	TRBD2	CASSQGRTSGHMGNEQFF	TGTGCCAGCAGCCAAGGAAGGACTAGCGGACATATGGGGAATGAGCAGTTCTTC
TRBJ1-2	TRBV5-1	NA	NA	CASTRARGRAYGYTF	TGCGCCAGCACCCGGGCCCGCGGCAGGGCCTATGGCTACACCTTC
TRBJ2-5	TRBV28	NA	TRBD1	CASSLWTGPLQETQYF	TGTGCCAGCAGTTTATGGACAGGGCCCCTTCAAGAGACCCAGTACTTC
TRBJ1-2	TRBV7-8	NA	NA	CASSPPPGSGNYGYTF	TGTGCCAGCAGCCCCCCGCCCGGGAGTGGGAACTATGGCTACACCTTC
TRBJ1-2	TRBV13	NA	NA	CASSLDLGSGGYTF	TGTGCCAGCAGCTTAGATTTGGGGTCAGGGGGCTACACCTTC
TRBJ2-5	TRBV28	once	NA	CASSPNKQRGETQYF	TGTGCCAGCAGTCCTAATAAACAGAGAGGGGAGACCCAGTACTTC
TRBJ2-7	TRBV5-6	NA	NA	CASTLKGAIEQYF	TGTGCCAGCACCCTCAAAGGGGCGATCGAGCAGTACTTC
TRBJ2-2	TRBV15	NA	NA	CATSRDGLLGALPNTGELFF	TGTGCCACCAGCAGAGATGGGTTATTGGGGGCCCTACCGAACACCGGGGAGCTGTTTTTT
TRBJ1-1	TRBV5-1	NA	NA	CASSPYRDKLRTEAFF	TGCGCCAGCAGCCCGTACAGGGATAAACTTAGGACTGAAGCTTTCTTT
TRBJ2-1	TRBV4-1	NA	TRBD1	CASSLTGGAFDEQFF	TGCGCCAGCAGCCTTACAGGGGGCGCCTTCGATGAGCAGTTCTTC
TRBJ1-2	TRBV19	few	TRBD1	CASSSDRGGTDYGYTF	TGTGCCAGTAGTAGTGACAGGGGAGGTACGGACTATGGCTACACCTTC
TRBJ1-6	TRBV7-9	NA	NA	CASSLVGGIDSPLHF	TGTGCCAGCAGCTTGGTGGGGGGGATTGATTCACCCCTCCACTTT
TRBJ1-1	TRBV5-6	NA	NA	CASSLARKLNTEAFF	TGTGCCAGCAGCTTGGCGAGGAAGTTGAACACTGAAGCTTTCTTT
TRBJ1-1	TRBV4-1	NA	NA	CASSQGVTERNTEAFF	TGCGCCAGCAGCCAAGGAGTGACAGAAAGAAACACTGAAGCTTTCTTT